The T cell receptor beta chain under discussion was sequenced for a study of blood T cell repertoires in COVID-19. Across the study: T cells, B-cell-depleted T cells, or PBMCs provided the cDNA or gDNA that served as material.

In germline, CDR1 is SQVTM, CDR2 ANQGSEA. CDR3 length: 12 residues. Only in-frame clones appear in the TCRdb table, and some are missing; sequencing was by immunoSEQ multiplex PCR. Among roughly 210,000 clones listed, about 87% were seen once. Sequencing input: peripheral blood. The sequence came from a man between 65 and 85 years old with acute or convalescent COVID-19. The genes are TRBV29-1 and TRBJ1-1, with TRBD1 as a possible D gene (5 bases). CDR3 loop: CSGGGSYTEAFF. CDR3 coding DNA: TGCAGTGGGGGAGGGAGCTACACTGAAGCTTTCTTT. Looking up the rest from reference TRBV29-1 and TRBJ1-1 gives the full variable domain: SAVISQKPSRDICQRGTSLTIQCQVDSQVTMMFWYRQQPGQSLTLIATANQGSEATYESGFVIDKFPISRPNLTFSTLTVSNMSPEDSSIYLCSGGGSYTEAFFGQGTRLTVV.